The clone carrying this TCR beta chain was seen a single time. The CDR3 runs 17 residues. Germline V gene data show CDR1 as KGHSH and CDR2 as LQKENI. Trimming cost V 2 bases and J 4 bases; bases outside gene matches: 12. TCRdb passed the 5' RACE reads through MiXCR, listing each CDR3 protein once. The sample consists of just under 350,000 distinct CDR3 sequences, about an eighth of them appearing once. This sample stems from a study of T-cell memory formation after mild COVID-19. This chain links TRBV18 with TRBJ2-3; 7 bases align to TRBD1. The sequence was obtained from a man between 18 and 29 years old who had mild COVID-19 (a few samples of this study predate the infection). Cell type and time point are not known. The sample was PBMCs or a T cell subset sorted from them (not recorded which). Written as DNA, the CDR3 is TGTGCCAGCTCACCATGGACAGGCCCGCCTCCCCCAGATACGCAGTATTTT. It translates to CASSPWTGPPPPDTQYF.